These T cell receptor beta chains were read from a single sample in a study of cytomegalovirus exposure and HLA in healthy donors. Method: immunoSEQ multiplex PCR; TCRdb's copy keeps in-frame clones and lacks some. The data show some 230,000 clones, with around nine tenths seen just once and roughly 1% held by the top ten. Sequenced: PBMCs. These receptors all stem from a young woman in good health and CMV-seronegative. CDR3s leave out the opening cysteine and the closing phenylalanine or tryptophan. Each record gives: V gene, J gene, CDR3 protein.

V gene: TRBV11-2
J gene: TRBJ1-1
CDR3 protein: ASSPRRGSTEAF

V gene: TRBV7-7
J gene: TRBJ2-3
CDR3 protein: ASSPSPGLAGEFSSTDTQY

V gene: TRBV5-4
J gene: TRBJ2-1
CDR3 protein: ASRQAGGSAYEQF

V gene: TRBV6-5
J gene: TRBJ1-6
CDR3 protein: ASSYCFRPRGPLH

V gene: TRBV11-1
J gene: TRBJ2-2
CDR3 protein: ASSDGTSDPNTGELF

V gene: TRBV9
J gene: TRBJ1-1
CDR3 protein: ASAPRQLTEAF

V gene: TRBV9
J gene: TRBJ1-1
CDR3 protein: ASSVGQTTTEAF

V gene: TRBV4-1
J gene: TRBJ2-1
CDR3 protein: ASSQVPSGDNEQF

V gene: TRBV5-4
J gene: TRBJ1-2
CDR3 protein: ASSLAGQSYGYT

V gene: TRBV11-2
J gene: TRBJ2-4
CDR3 protein: ASSPGLAYVKNIQY

V gene: TRBV27
J gene: TRBJ2-2
CDR3 protein: ASSLLLAGDGTGELF

V gene: TRBV10-1
J gene: TRBJ2-5
CDR3 protein: ASSENILAEQETQY

V gene: TRBV21-1
J gene: TRBJ2-3
CDR3 protein: ASSILAGGPNGADTQY

V gene: TRBV5-1
J gene: TRBJ2-7
CDR3 protein: ASSTEGVGPRQDEQY

V gene: TRBV5-1
J gene: TRBJ2-1
CDR3 protein: ASSPTPGLAGGNEQF

V gene: TRBV30
J gene: TRBJ2-7
CDR3 protein: AWSVGISRGTSGNEQY

V gene: TRBV19
J gene: TRBJ2-2
CDR3 protein: ASSITPFGRREAGELF

V gene: TRBV9
J gene: TRBJ2-5
CDR3 protein: ASSEKRVEETQY

V gene: TRBV5-1
J gene: TRBJ1-2
CDR3 protein: ASSLTPPGRLSNYGYT

V gene: TRBV5-1
J gene: TRBJ2-7
CDR3 protein: ASSMIGQSPEQY

V gene: TRBV7-9
J gene: TRBJ2-1
CDR3 protein: ASSLASSGSREEQF

V gene: TRBV5-1
J gene: TRBJ1-3
CDR3 protein: ASSLHDSIGGNTIY

V gene: TRBV5-1
J gene: TRBJ2-7
CDR3 protein: ASSSAIVGDYEQY

V gene: TRBV11-2
J gene: TRBJ2-3
CDR3 protein: ASSLGLAPDTQY

V gene: TRBV27
J gene: TRBJ1-1
CDR3 protein: ASSFSRNTEAF

V gene: TRBV6-5
J gene: TRBJ2-7
CDR3 protein: ASSYDGGRREQY

V gene: TRBV6-1
J gene: TRBJ1-1
CDR3 protein: ASSEDSRWNTEAF

V gene: TRBV30
J gene: TRBJ2-7
CDR3 protein: AWSPSASRDEQY